This TCR beta chain is from a study of blood T cell repertoires in COVID-19. Study at large: The United States, Italy and Spain provided the acute and convalescent COVID-19 samples. PBMCs, B-cell-depleted T cells, or T cells provided the cDNA or gDNA that made up the material.

This clone appeared a few times. Cohorts were assigned according to the clinical history that participants reported. In the authors' methods: Cell counts per sample came from amplifying reference gene primers. The table came from immunoSEQ multiplex PCR; TCRdb's copy has only in-frame clones and leaves some out. V and J calls and clone size are copied from that table; D and trimming were computed from the DNA. Of about 400,000 clones in the sample, about 90% were seen once. Trimming removed 6 bases from V and 4 bases from J, with 19 bases in between. The germline V gene encodes CDR1 MNHEY and CDR2 SMNVEV (reference sequence). This CDR3 is 15 amino acids long.

This TCR derives from a woman aged 18-29 years with acute COVID-19. The chain joins TRBV27 to TRBJ2-7; no reliable D call. The sequencing input was PBMCs or T cells enriched from blood (not recorded which). The CDR3 loop is CASRIRPFGSYEQYF. CDR3 nucleotides: TGTGCCAGCAGGATAAGACCCTTCGGGTCATACGAGCAGTACTTC.